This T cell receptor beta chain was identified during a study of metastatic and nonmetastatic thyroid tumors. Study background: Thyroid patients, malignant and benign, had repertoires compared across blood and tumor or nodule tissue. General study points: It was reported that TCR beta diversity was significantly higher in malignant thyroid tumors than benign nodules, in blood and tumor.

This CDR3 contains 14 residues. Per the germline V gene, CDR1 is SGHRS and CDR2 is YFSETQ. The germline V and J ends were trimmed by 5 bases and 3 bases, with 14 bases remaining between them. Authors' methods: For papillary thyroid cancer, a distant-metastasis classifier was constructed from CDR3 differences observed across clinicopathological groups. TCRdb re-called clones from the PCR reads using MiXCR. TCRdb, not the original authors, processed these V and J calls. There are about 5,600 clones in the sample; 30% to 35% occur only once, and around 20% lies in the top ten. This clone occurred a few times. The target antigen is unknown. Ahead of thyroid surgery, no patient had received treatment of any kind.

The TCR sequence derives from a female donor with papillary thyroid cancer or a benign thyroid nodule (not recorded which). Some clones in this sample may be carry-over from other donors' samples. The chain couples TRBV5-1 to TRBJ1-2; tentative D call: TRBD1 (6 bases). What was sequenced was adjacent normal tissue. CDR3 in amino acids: CASRMGGWDYGYTF. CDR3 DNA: TGCGCCAGCAGGATGGGGGGCTGGGACTATGGCTACACCTTC.